This T cell receptor (beta chain) was recovered during a study of blood T cell repertoires in COVID-19. For the study at large: Samples came from the United States, Italy and Spain, spanning acute and convalescent COVID-19.

Under the authors' procedure: Reference gene primer amplification gave nucleated cell count estimates. The table came from immunoSEQ multiplex PCR; TCRdb's copy has only in-frame clones and leaves some out. V and J calls and clone size follow that table, whereas D and trimming were derived from the DNA. The table has around 300,000 clones, 85% to 90% seen once. Cohort 3 donors were reported recovered after two negative PCRs, clearance, or symptom resolution. This receptor was identified in an older woman who had recovered from COVID-19. The sample comprised PBMCs or T cells enriched from blood (not recorded which).

The CDR3 reads CASSSTGLMGYTF. As DNA, the CDR3 is TGTGCCAGCAGTTCGACAGGGCTTATGGGCTACACCTTC. This chain connects TRBV2 to TRBJ1-2; 7 bases map to TRBD1. CDR3 length equals 13 residues. The junction had 8 bases not matched to a gene; V was cut back by 5 bases and J by 8 bases. Germline V gene data show CDR1 as SNHLY and CDR2 as FYNNEI.